The entry below describes one T cell receptor beta chain. This specimen comes from a study of blood T cells in healthy people across ages. CDR3 length: 20 amino acids. The V and J ends lost 5 bases and 3 bases, in that order; junction bases with no gene match: 25. In germline, CDR1 is SGHTA, CDR2 FQGNSA. Next came a second PCR, run for 7 to 11 cycles, which used a sample-barcoded 5' primer along with a J-beta primer mix. A single record per CDR3 protein comes from TCRdb applying MiXCR to the 5' RACE reads. The sample lists 1,100,000 or so distinct CDR3 sequences, around 45% occurring once. The source is a woman aged 60 to 75 in good health. The rearrangement links TRBV7-2 to TRBJ2-7; 7 nucleotides match TRBD1. The specimen was blood. The CDR3 DNA follows: TGTGCCAGCAGCCCCTGGGACAGCTTTCTACGAATTTCCCCCAGCTACGAGCAGTACTTC. Protein: CASSPWDSFLRISPSYEQYF. The entire variable domain, with the rest obtained from reference TRBV7-2 and TRBJ2-7, is as follows: GAGVSQSPSNKVTEKGKDVELRCDPISGHTALYWYRQSLGQGLEFLIYFQGNSAPDKSGLPSDRFSAERTGGSVSTLTIQRTQQEDSAVYLCASSPWDSFLRISPSYEQYFGPGTRLTVT.